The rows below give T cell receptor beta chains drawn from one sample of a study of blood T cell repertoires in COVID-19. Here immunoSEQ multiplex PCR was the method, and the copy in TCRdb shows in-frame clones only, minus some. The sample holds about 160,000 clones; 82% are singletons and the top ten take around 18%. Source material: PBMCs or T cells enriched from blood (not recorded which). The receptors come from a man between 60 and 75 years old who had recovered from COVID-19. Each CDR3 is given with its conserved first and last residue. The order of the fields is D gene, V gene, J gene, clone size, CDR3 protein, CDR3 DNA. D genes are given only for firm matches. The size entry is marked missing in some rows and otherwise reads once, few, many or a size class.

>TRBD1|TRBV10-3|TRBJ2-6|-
CAISERTGISGANVLTF
TGTGCCATCAGTGAGAGGACAGGGATCTCTGGGGCCAACGTCCTGACTTTC
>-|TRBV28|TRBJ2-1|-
CASRFDRQLEQFF
TGTGCCAGCAGATTTGACAGGCAGCTTGAGCAGTTCTTC
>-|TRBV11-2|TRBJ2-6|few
CASSPAGVFGANVLTF
TGTGCCAGCAGCCCGGCAGGGGTTTTTGGGGCCAACGTCCTGACTTTC
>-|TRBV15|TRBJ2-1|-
CATSRDPWTIYNEQFF
TGTGCCACCAGCAGAGACCCCTGGACTATTTACAATGAGCAGTTCTTC
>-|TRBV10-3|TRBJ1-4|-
CAIAPAGTNEKLFF
TGTGCCATCGCCCCGGCGGGAACTAATGAAAAACTGTTTTTT
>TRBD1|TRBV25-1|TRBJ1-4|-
CASSARQGRGEKLFF
TGTGCCAGCAGTGCAAGACAGGGGAGGGGTGAAAAACTGTTTTTT
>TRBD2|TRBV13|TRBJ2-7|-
CASSGGEGPSYEQYF
TGTGCCAGCAGCGGCGGGGAGGGCCCTTCCTACGAGCAGTACTTC
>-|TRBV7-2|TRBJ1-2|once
CASSLRGQGGGYTF
TGTGCCAGCAGCTTAAGAGGGCAGGGAGGGGGCTACACCTTC
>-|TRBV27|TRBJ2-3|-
CASSLSYRVTRASPTRTQYF
TGTGCCAGCAGTTTATCCTACAGGGTTACCCGGGCCTCCCCCACAAGGACGCAGTATTTT
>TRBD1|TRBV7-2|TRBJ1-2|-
CASSLKGADYGYTF
TGTGCCAGCAGCTTAAAGGGGGCTGACTATGGCTACACCTTC
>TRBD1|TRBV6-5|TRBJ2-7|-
CASSYGSGQGAYEQYF
TGTGCCAGCAGTTACGGATCGGGACAGGGGGCCTACGAGCAGTACTTC
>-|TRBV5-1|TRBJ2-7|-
CASSSDREAYEQYF
TGCGCCAGCAGCTCTGACAGGGAGGCCTACGAGCAGTACTTC
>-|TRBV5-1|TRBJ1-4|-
CASSLYPDIFNEKLFF
TGCGCCAGCAGCTTGTACCCGGACATCTTTAATGAAAAACTGTTTTTT
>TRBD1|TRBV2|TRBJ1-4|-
CASSGQGAAEKLFF
TGTGCCAGCAGTGGACAGGGGGCGGCTGAAAAACTGTTTTTT
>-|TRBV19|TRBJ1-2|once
CASSHWGDANYGYTF
TGTGCCAGTTCCCACTGGGGAGATGCCAACTATGGCTACACCTTC
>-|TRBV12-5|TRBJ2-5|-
CASGPDGQTGTQYF
TGTGCTAGTGGCCCTGATGGCCAAACGGGGACCCAGTACTTC
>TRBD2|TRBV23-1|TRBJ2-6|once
CASSPPGGLGLGDNSGANVLTF
TGCGCCAGCAGTCCCCCGGGAGGATTGGGACTAGGAGACAACTCCGGGGCCAACGTCCTGACTTTC
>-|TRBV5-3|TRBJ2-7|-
CARSGRLGQGLYEQYF
TGTGCCAGAAGTGGACGGCTCGGGCAGGGGTTATACGAGCAGTACTTC
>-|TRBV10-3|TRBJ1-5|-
CAGGEGGGNQPQHF
TGTGCCGGCGGTGAGGGAGGTGGCAATCAGCCCCAGCATTTT
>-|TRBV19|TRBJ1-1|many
CASSIGQGNTEAFF
TGTGCCAGTAGCATCGGTCAGGGGAACACTGAAGCTTTCTTT
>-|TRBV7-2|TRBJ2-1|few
CASSLSPGLTRFF
TGTGCCAGCAGCCTTTCCCCGGGCTTAACTAGGTTCTTC
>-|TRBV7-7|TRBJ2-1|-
CASSLATPRGDNEQFF
TGTGCCAGCAGCTTAGCTACACCCCGGGGAGACAATGAGCAGTTCTTC
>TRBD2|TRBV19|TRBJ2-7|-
CASSIIGGSSYEQYF
TGTGCCAGTAGTATAATCGGCGGGAGCTCCTACGAGCAGTACTTC
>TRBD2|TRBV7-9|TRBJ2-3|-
CASRLAGLNTDTQYF
TGTGCCAGCAGGCTAGCGGGGCTAAACACAGATACGCAGTATTTT
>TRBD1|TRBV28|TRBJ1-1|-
CASSSTRTGLRGEAFF
TGTGCCAGCAGTTCAACTCGGACAGGGCTACGTGGTGAAGCTTTCTTT
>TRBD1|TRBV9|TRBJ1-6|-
CASRGTGVGPLHF
TGTGCCAGCAGAGGGACAGGGGTAGGGCCCCTCCACTTT
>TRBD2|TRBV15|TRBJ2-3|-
CATSRDGTSGFTDTQYF
TGTGCCACCAGCAGAGATGGGACTAGCGGGTTCACAGATACGCAGTATTTT
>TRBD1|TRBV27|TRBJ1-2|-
CASSYLSRDRTYGYTF
TGTGCCAGCAGTTACCTATCCCGGGACAGGACCTATGGCTACACCTTC
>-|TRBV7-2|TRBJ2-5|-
CASSPRTTQETQYF
TGTGCCAGCAGCCCAAGGACAACACAAGAGACCCAGTACTTC
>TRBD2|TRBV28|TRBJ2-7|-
CASTPTSGRPNEQYF
TGTGCCAGCACTCCGACTAGCGGGAGGCCGAACGAGCAGTACTTC
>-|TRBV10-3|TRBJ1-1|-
CAITQGGSTEAFF
TGTGCCATCACCCAAGGAGGTAGCACTGAAGCTTTCTTT
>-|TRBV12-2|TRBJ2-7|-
CASRRNGQWGHEQYF
TGTGCAAGTCGCCGGAATGGACAGTGGGGCCACGAGCAGTACTTC
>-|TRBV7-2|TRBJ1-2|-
CASSLARGAGYTF
TGTGCCAGCAGCTTAGCGCGGGGGGCCGGCTACACCTTC
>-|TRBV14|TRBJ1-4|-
CASSQLSDKAYEKLFF
TGTGCCAGCAGCCAATTATCGGACAAAGCCTATGAAAAACTGTTTTTT
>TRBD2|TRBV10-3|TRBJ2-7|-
CAISGWTSGRSYEQYF
TGTGCCATCAGTGGTTGGACTAGCGGGAGATCCTACGAGCAGTACTTC
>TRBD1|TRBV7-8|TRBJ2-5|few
CAGGQGVRETQYF
TGTGCCGGGGGACAGGGAGTGCGGGAGACCCAGTACTTC
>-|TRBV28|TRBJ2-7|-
CASNPGALSEQYF
TGTGCCTCCAACCCAGGGGCCCTCTCCGAGCAGTACTTC
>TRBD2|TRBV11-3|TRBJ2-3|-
CASSLGLANTDTQYF
TGTGCCAGCAGCTTGGGACTAGCGAACACAGATACGCAGTATTTT
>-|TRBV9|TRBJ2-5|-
CASSAYSEETQYF
TGTGCCAGCAGCGCCTACTCCGAAGAGACCCAGTACTTC
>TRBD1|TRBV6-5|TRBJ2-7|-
CASKPSTGVGEQYF
TGTGCCAGCAAGCCTAGTACAGGGGTAGGCGAGCAGTACTTC
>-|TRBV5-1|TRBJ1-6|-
CASSLAGGNNSPLHF
TGCGCCAGCAGCTTGGCGGGGGGCAATAATTCACCCCTCCACTTT
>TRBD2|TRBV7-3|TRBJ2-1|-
CASSPGNAGVDEQFF
TGTGCCAGCAGCCCCGGGAATGCGGGAGTGGATGAGCAGTTCTTC
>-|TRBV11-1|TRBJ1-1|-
CASSSYGSAYMIF
TGTGCCAGCAGCTCATACGGCAGCGCCTACATGATCTTT
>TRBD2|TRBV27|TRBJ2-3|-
CASRRGTGGPDTQYF
TGTGCCAGCAGACGTGGTACGGGAGGGCCAGATACGCAGTATTTT
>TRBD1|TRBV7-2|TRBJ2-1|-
CASSLDTGTGYNEQFF
TGTGCCAGCAGCCTAGACACCGGGACAGGGTACAATGAGCAGTTCTTC
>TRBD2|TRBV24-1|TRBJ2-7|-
CATSDSPGLAGFKQYF
TGTGCCACCAGTGATTCACCGGGACTAGCGGGTTTCAAGCAGTACTTC
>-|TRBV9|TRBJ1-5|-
CASSVEGGNQPQHF
TGTGCCAGCAGCGTAGAAGGGGGCAATCAGCCCCAGCATTTT
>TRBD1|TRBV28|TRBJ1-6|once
CASSLGQGFSPLHF
TGTGCCAGCAGTTTAGGACAGGGGTTTTCACCCCTCCACTTT
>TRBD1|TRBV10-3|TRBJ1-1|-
CAISESDRRAFF
TGTGCCATCAGTGAGTCGGACAGGCGGGCTTTCTTT
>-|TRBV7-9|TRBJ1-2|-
CASSLGDSSPYTF
TGTGCCAGCAGCTTAGGTGACAGCAGCCCCTACACCTTC
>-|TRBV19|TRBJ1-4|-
CASSPVTTGDEKLFF
TGTGCCAGTAGTCCGGTGACCACCGGAGATGAAAAACTGTTTTTT
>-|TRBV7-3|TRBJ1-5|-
CASSLGRGQPQHF
TGTGCCAGCAGCTTAGGCAGGGGCCAGCCCCAGCATTTT
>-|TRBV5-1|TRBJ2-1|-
CASSKEGRQGYNEQFF
TGCGCCAGCAGCAAGGAGGGGCGGCAGGGCTACAATGAGCAGTTCTTC